This TCR beta chain was recovered during a study of cytotoxic CD8 clonotypes in ibrutinib-treated CLL. This clone appeared a few times. The data were produced by immunoSEQ multiplex PCR, yet TCRdb's version contains in-frame clones alone and is incomplete. The data contain a few hundred thousand clones, roughly 70% of them singletons. Trimming left V 3 bases short and J 0 bases short, with 24 bases between. CDR3 size: 19 residues. Looked up from germline, CDR1 is KGHSH and CDR2 is LQKENI. This chain uses TRBV18 with TRBJ2-7; D gene uncertain. Sequencing was performed on PBMCs, taken after 36 months of ibrutinib treatment. This TCR was sampled from a human donor with chronic lymphocytic leukemia. CDR3 DNA sequence: TGTGCCAGCTCACCCCCCCTTGCCTTATCGCACCTAGGCTCCTACGAGCAGTACTTC. Translated, it gives CASSPPLALSHLGSYEQYF.